One and the same sample provided the 13 T cell receptor beta chains below, sequenced in a study of response to subunit inactivated influenza vaccine. TCRdb independently ran MiXCR on the RT-PCR reads; one entry per CDR3 protein. The sample has more than 450,000 distinct CDR3 sequences, approximately 10% seen once. The sequenced sample was PBMCs from blood, obtained on the day of vaccination. Receptors originate from a man aged 45-65 years who received an inactivated influenza vaccine.

This clonotype was seen more than once but under ten times. The V call is TRBV21-1, the J call TRBJ2-7; the table's D call, TRBD2, has no DNA check behind it. TRBV21-1 is shown as a pseudogene. This CDR3 has 18 amino acids. CDR3 amino acids: CASSKEGVTSGRGYEQYF. CDR3 nucleotide sequence: TGTGCCAGCAGCAAAGAAGGAGTAACTAGCGGGAGGGGCTACGAGCAGTACTTC.

This clonotype was seen a few times. V is TRBV24-1 and J is TRBJ2-1; D remains ambiguous. CDR1 is KGHDR, CDR2 SFDVKD, per germline. The germline V and J ends were trimmed by 3 bases and 5 bases, with 13 bases remaining between them. The CDR3 runs 15 residues. CDR3 in DNA: TGTGCCACCAGTGATATAACTGGTCCGAACAATGAGCAGTTCTTC. This translates into CATSDITGPNNEQFF.

This clonotype was recorded many times. The chain links TRBV4-1 to TRBJ2-1, with D possibly matching TRBD1 (5 bases). The CDR3 length is 16 residues. V shed 4 bases and J shed 0 bases, with 13 bases lying between them. The germline CDR1 and CDR2 sequences are MGHRA and YSYEKL. The CDR3 sequence: CASSPFGDSSYNEQFF. For the CDR3, the DNA is TGCGCCAGCAGCCCCTTCGGAGACAGCTCCTACAATGAGCAGTTCTTC.

This chain links TRBV7-2 with TRBJ1-4; TRBD1 matches 8 bases. V was clipped by 3 bases and J by 8 bases; unmatched bases: 8. CDR3 length: 15 residues. The germline CDR1 and CDR2 sequences are SGHTA and FQGNSA. CDR3 sequence: CASSFGTGGMEKLFF. CDR3 DNA: TGTGCCAGCAGCTTTGGCACAGGGGGAATGGAAAAACTGTTTTTT. Full variable domain (remainder filled in from reference TRBV7-2 and TRBJ1-4): GAGVSQSPSNKVTEKGKDVELRCDPISGHTALYWYRQSLGQGLEFLIYFQGNSAPDKSGLPSDRFSAERTGGSVSTLTIQRTQQEDSAVYLCASSFGTGGMEKLFFGSGTQLSVL.

V is TRBV7-9 and J is TRBJ2-3; 10 nucleotides agree with TRBD1. CDR1 and CDR2 (germline): SEHNR, FQNEAQ (reference sequence). Trimming cost V 5 bases and J 3 bases; bases outside gene matches: 8. CDR3 length: 16 residues. The CDR3 DNA is TGTGCCAGCAGCACACCCCGGGACAGGGGTACAGATACGCAGTATTTT. This encodes CASSTPRDRGTDTQYF.

There are a few counts of this clonotype. This chain joins TRBV7-9 and TRBJ1-2; perhaps TRBD1 as D (5 bases). The CDR3 loop spans 15 amino acids. Germline CDR1 SEHNR, CDR2 FQNEAQ (reference sequence). V lost 4 bases and J 4 bases, leaving 16 bases between the germline ends. DNA of the CDR3: TGTGCCAGCAGCTCCTCAGGGTCCCACGGCTATGGCTACACCTTC. Translated: CASSSSGSHGYGYTF. The entire variable domain, with the rest obtained from reference TRBV7-9 and TRBJ1-2, is as follows: DTGVSQNPRHKITKRGQNVTFRCDPISEHNRLYWYRQTLGQGPEFLTYFQNEAQLEKSRLLSDRFSAERPKGSFSTLEIQRTEQGDSAMYLCASSSSGSHGYGYTFGSGTRLTVV.

The chain links TRBV9 to TRBJ2-1, with unresolved D. CDR1 is SGDLS and CDR2 is YYNGEE in the germline V gene. Trimming left V 0 bases short and J 8 bases short, with 6 bases between. This CDR3 has 12 residues. In nucleotides, the CDR3 is TGTGCCAGCAGCGTAGCTGATCATGAGCAGTTCTTC. Translated: CASSVADHEQFF.

This chain joins TRBV7-9 and TRBJ1-1; D gene unclear. The CDR3 runs 15 residues. V dropped 0 bases and J dropped 1 base, with 9 bases sitting between them. The germline gives CDR1 SEHNR, CDR2 FQNEAQ (reference sequence). In DNA form, the CDR3 reads TGTGCCAGCAGCTTAGCCCTCTCGGGGAACACTGAAGCTTTCTTT. Translating it yields CASSLALSGNTEAFF. The whole variable domain, filled in from reference TRBV7-9 and TRBJ1-1, reads DTGVSQNPRHKITKRGQNVTFRCDPISEHNRLYWYRQTLGQGPEFLTYFQNEAQLEKSRLLSDRFSAERPKGSFSTLEIQRTEQGDSAMYLCASSLALSGNTEAFFGQGTRLTVV.

The chain joins TRBV7-9 to TRBJ1-6; D is ambiguous. The CDR3 extends over 15 amino acids. CDR1 and CDR2 (germline): SEHNR, FQNEAQ (reference sequence). V shed 6 bases and J shed 10 bases, with 19 bases lying between them. The CDR3 nucleotides read TGTGCCAGCAGGCGAAGTGGGAGGGAAGGATCACCCCTCCACTTT. Translated, it gives CASRRSGREGSPLHF.

The chain employs TRBV6-5 and TRBJ2-7; 10 positions agree with TRBD2. Germline V CDR1 and CDR2: MNHEY, SVGAGI. The CDR3 runs 16 residues. V shed 4 bases, J shed 4 bases, and the junction held 10 bases outside the gene matches. CDR3 in amino acids: CASSSQPSGSSYEQYF. CDR3 DNA sequence: TGTGCCAGCAGTTCGCAACCTAGCGGGAGTTCTTACGAGCAGTACTTC.

Many counts were recorded for this clonotype. The V gene is TRBV5-1, the J gene TRBJ2-7, with 7 bases lining up with TRBD1. V was pared by 4 bases and J by 1 base, with 5 bases of the junction left unmatched. Germline values: CDR1 SGHRS, CDR2 YFSETQ. The CDR3 sequence is 14 residues long. CDR3 loop: CASSIQGLSYEQYF. The CDR3 coding sequence is TGCGCCAGCAGCATACAGGGGTTATCCTACGAGCAGTACTTC. The entire variable domain, with the rest obtained from reference TRBV5-1 and TRBJ2-7, is as follows: KAGVTQTPRYLIKTRGQQVTLSCSPISGHRSVSWYQQTPGQGLQFLFEYFSETQRNKGNFPGRFSGRQFSNSRSEMNVSTLELGDSALYLCASSIQGLSYEQYFGPGTRLTVT.

This clonotype was detected only a few times. The chain recombines TRBV3-1 with TRBJ2-6, with D possibly matching TRBD2 (5 bases). CDR1 is LGHDT, CDR2 YNNKEL, per germline (reference sequence). This CDR3 region has 18 residues. Trimming removed 2 bases from V and 0 bases from J, with 14 bases in between. CDR3 sequence: CASSQSDYVNSGANVLTF. The CDR3 DNA sequence: TGTGCCAGCAGCCAAAGCGACTACGTGAACTCTGGGGCCAACGTCCTGACTTTC.

This clonotype has only a few counts. This chain uses TRBV10-3 with TRBJ2-7, with 8 bases aligning to TRBD1. CDR1 is ENHRY and CDR2 is SYGVKD in the germline V gene. The CDR3 consists of 15 residues. The V segment lost 1 base and the J segment 3 bases; nucleotides outside the gene matches: 5. CDR3 DNA: TGTGCCATCAGTGAGTTCCGGGGACAGGACTACGAGCAGTACTTC. It translates to CAISEFRGQDYEQYF.